Following are 20 T cell receptor beta chains from one sample sequenced in a study of CD8 T cells in ankylosing spondylitis. TCRdb re-analysed the 5' RACE reads in MiXCR, keeping a single row per CDR3 protein. The sample carries 200,000 to 300,000 distinct CDR3 sequences, about 24% recorded once. Sequencing was performed on blood, either unsorted or a sorted T cell fraction (not recorded which). These receptors originate from a male donor with ankylosing spondylitis or in good health (not recorded which).

Worth noting for this clonotype: This could be a read error, since a much larger clone is one nucleotide away. This chain links TRBV20-1 with TRBJ2-1; TRBD1 is a possible D gene (6 bases). This CDR3 is 11 amino acids long. Trimming took 6 bases from V and 7 from J, leaving 10 bases between them. Germline assignment: CDR1 DFQATT and CDR2 SNEGSKA (reference sequence). CDR3 region: CSAEGENEQFF. CDR3 DNA sequence: TGCAGTGCCGAGGGGGAAAATGAGCAGTTCTTC.

The gene calls are TRBV6-1 and TRBJ1-1, with a weak D call TRBD1 (6 bases). Germline V lookup: CDR1 MNHNS, CDR2 SASEGT. The V end was cut by 1 base, the J end by 5 bases, with 17 bases between. This CDR3 has 16 residues. CDR3 loop: CASSEEPTGGGTEAFF. The CDR3 DNA reads TGTGCCAGCAGTGAAGAGCCGACAGGAGGAGGGACTGAAGCTTTCTTT.

This chain connects TRBV15 to TRBJ2-7; 7 nucleotides agree with TRBD2. Germline V lookup: CDR1 LNHNV, CDR2 YYDKDF (reference sequence). The V gene end was trimmed by 1 base and the J gene end by 6 bases; junction bases not matched to a gene: 9. The CDR3 is made up of 15 amino acids. The CDR3 here is CATSRGPLGRGEQYF. The DNA for the CDR3 is TGTGCCACCAGCAGAGGTCCATTGGGGAGGGGCGAGCAGTACTTC. Variable domain in full (rest from reference TRBV15 and TRBJ2-7): DAMVIQNPRYQVTQFGKPVTLSCSQTLNHNVMYWYQQKSSQAPKLLFHYYDKDFNNEADTPDNFQSRRPNTSFCFLDIRSPGLGDTAMYLCATSRGPLGRGEQYFGPGTRLTVT.

This chain joins TRBV6-5 and TRBJ1-1; 7 bases line up with TRBD1. Trimming took 6 bases from V and 4 from J; bases not matched to a gene: 5. The germline CDR1 and CDR2 sequences are MNHEY and SVGAGI. The CDR3 spans 13 residues. DNA of the CDR3: TGTGCCAGCAGGGCCCCAGGGGGCACTGAAGCTTTCTTT. It translates to CASRAPGGTEAFF.

The sample holds many counts of this clonotype. J is TRBJ2-3 and V is TRBV29-1; TRBD1 aligns across 10 bases. Germline V gene sequence: CDR1 SQVTM, CDR2 ANQGSEA. V dropped 3 bases and J dropped 4; count of bases not matched to a gene: 7. The CDR3 has 15 amino acids. CDR3 in DNA: TGCAGCGTTGAGGGGACAGGGGCAACGTCAGATACGCAGTATTTT. It codes for CSVEGTGATSDTQYF.

The chain links TRBV15 to TRBJ2-1; maybe TRBD2 (7 bases). This CDR3 region has 14 residues. Germline CDR1 LNHNV, CDR2 YYDKDF (reference sequence). V was shortened by 3 bases and J by 4 bases, with 10 bases between the two germline ends. The CDR3 here is CATSSGGPYNEQFF. CDR3 nucleotides: TGTGCCACCAGCAGCGGGGGGCCATACAATGAGCAGTTCTTC.

This clonotype was found a few times. The chain is built from TRBV12-3 or TRBV12-4 and TRBJ2-1, with 16 bases identical to TRBD2. The CDR3 has 17 amino acids. J lost 8 bases, V lost 4 bases, and 8 bases had no gene match. The CDR3 sequence: CASSSLPGLAGGDEQFF. The CDR3 DNA follows: TGTGCCAGCAGTTCCCTTCCGGGACTAGCGGGGGGGGATGAGCAGTTCTTC.

CDR3 DNA: TGTGCCATCAGTGAGGGACTAGCGGGGTGGGACGAGCAGTACTTC. Translating gives CAISEGLAGWDEQYF. V is TRBV10-3 and J is TRBJ2-7, with 12 bases that match TRBD2. CDR3 length: 15 amino acids. Per germline, CDR1 ENHRY and CDR2 SYGVKD. Trimming took 2 bases from V and 5 from J; bases not matched to a gene: 4.

Ten or more counts support this clonotype. This chain uses TRBV6-1 with TRBJ2-1; 7 nucleotides match TRBD1. This CDR3 comprises 14 residues. Germline CDR1 reads MNHNS; CDR2 reads SASEGT. Trimming took 6 bases from V and 1 from J; bases not matched to a gene: 3. In DNA, the CDR3 is TGTGCCAGCAGCGGACAGGATTCCTACAATGAGCAGTTCTTC. This translates into CASSGQDSYNEQFF.

V and J are TRBV29-1 and TRBJ2-7; D perhaps matches TRBD1 (6 bases). CDR3 length equals 17 residues. Trimming cost V 6 bases and J 4 bases, with 28 bases left between them. Germline CDR1 reads SQVTM; CDR2 reads ANQGSEA. CDR3: CSVSRDIGIQGPYEQYF. The CDR3 nucleotides read TGCAGCGTCTCCCGAGATATAGGAATACAGGGCCCATACGAGCAGTACTTC.

This clonotype was seen repeatedly, ten times or more. V gene TRBV20-1 combines with J gene TRBJ2-5; D is unresolved. CDR1 and CDR2 (germline): DFQATT, SNEGSKA (reference sequence). The CDR3 contains 13 residues. Deletions cut 0 bases from V and 9 bases from J, with 14 bases between. The CDR3 loop is CSAREAGPRAQYF. The CDR3 DNA reads as TGCAGTGCTAGAGAGGCCGGTCCAAGGGCCCAGTACTTC.

This chain uses TRBV20-1 with TRBJ1-2; D not certain. This CDR3 is built from 14 residues. V lost 3 bases to trimming and J lost 1 base, with 12 bases between them. Germline values: CDR1 DFQATT, CDR2 SNEGSKA (reference sequence). CDR3 sequence (DNA): TGCAGTGCTAGTAGCGGGTCGGGTAACTATGGCTACACCTTC. It codes for CSASSGSGNYGYTF.

The chain recombines TRBV10-3 with TRBJ2-1; a possible D gene is TRBD1 (6 bases). The V end was cut by 4 bases, the J end by 6 bases, with 19 bases between. This CDR3 contains 16 residues. Germline assignment: CDR1 ENHRY and CDR2 SYGVKD. The CDR3 here is CAISAPGDRTVNEQFF. The CDR3 DNA sequence: TGTGCCATCAGTGCCCCCGGAGACAGGACGGTCAATGAGCAGTTCTTC.

The rearrangement joins TRBV20-1 to TRBJ1-1; D gene unclear. Germline CDR1 and CDR2: DFQATT and SNEGSKA (reference sequence). V was pared by 5 bases and J by 11 bases, with 15 bases between. This CDR3 spans 11 amino acids. The CDR3 spells CSAHRVNEAFF. The CDR3 coding sequence is TGCAGTGCTCACCGGGTAAATGAGGCTTTCTTT.

A few counts support this clonotype. This chain connects TRBV10-3 to TRBJ1-2; 7 bases map to TRBD1. Germline CDR1 ENHRY, CDR2 SYGVKD. V shed 10 bases, J shed 3 bases, and the junction held 14 bases outside the gene matches. This CDR3 region has 15 residues. Here the CDR3 reads CATLEWDSRDYGYTF. The CDR3 DNA is TGTGCCACCCTGGAGTGGGACAGCAGGGACTATGGCTACACCTTC.

Of note for this clonotype: A read error may account for a junction end that differs from germline. The chain uses TRBV6-1 and TRBJ2-4, with unresolved D. CDR1 is MNHNS, CDR2 SASEGT, per germline. There are 11 residues in the CDR3. CDR3 in amino acids: CASSESHTRVF. The CDR3, as DNA: TGTGCCAGCAGTGAATCCCACACCCGAGTCTTC.

This sequence joins TRBV20-1 and TRBJ2-4; 8 nucleotides match TRBD2. This CDR3 is built from 15 residues. V shed 0 bases and J 3 bases; nucleotides not matched to a gene: 4. The germline V gene has CDR1 DFQATT and CDR2 SNEGSKA (reference sequence). CDR3 coding DNA: TGCAGTGCTAGAGATCCCGGGGGGGACAAAAACATTCAGTACTTC. The encoded protein is CSARDPGGDKNIQYF.

Many counts were recorded for this clonotype. The chain couples TRBV5-1 to TRBJ2-7, with D possibly being TRBD2 (6 bases). The CDR3 has 15 amino acids. V gave up 5 bases and J gave up 0 bases, with 15 bases separating them. Germline CDR1 is SGHRS and CDR2 is YFSETQ. The CDR3 DNA reads as TGCGCCAGCAGTCTGGGACTGACGGGCTCCTACGAGCAGTACTTC. This sequence encodes CASSLGLTGSYEQYF.

This clonotype was found many times. The chain has TRBV12-3 or TRBV12-4 and TRBJ1-2, with D uncertain. The CDR3 is 12 residues long. Between the trimmed V and J ends, which lost 10 bases and 3 bases, there was a span of 12 bases. This CDR3 reads CAILGPDYGYTF. CDR3 nucleotides: TGTGCCATCCTGGGCCCAGACTATGGCTACACCTTC.

This clonotype was recorded at least ten times. This chain connects TRBV12-3 or TRBV12-4 to TRBJ2-1; D may be TRBD1 (6 bases). This CDR3 is built from 16 residues. V lost 5 bases and J lost 2, with 16 bases in between. CDR3 amino acids: CASSPPRTVPYNEQFF. In nucleotides, the CDR3 is TGTGCCAGCAGTCCCCCCCGGACAGTTCCCTACAATGAGCAGTTCTTC.